Listed below are T cell receptor beta chains from one sample, sequenced in a study of chemoradiotherapy in HPV16-positive cancers. Measured with immunoSEQ multiplex PCR; TCRdb has only the in-frame clones, and not every one. The table shows 4,000 to 5,000 clones, with approximately 93% occurring only once. This sample was taken from a patient who underwent chemoradiotherapy. Receptors were obtained from a human donor with HPV-associated anogenital cancer. CDR3s include the opening cysteine and the closing phenylalanine or tryptophan. The D gene is left open where the match is weak. Clone size is not always given. Where it is, it says once, few, many or a class for expanded clones.

abundance	v_gene	d_gene	j_gene	CDR3nt	CDR3aa
-	TRBV14	-	TRBJ2-2	TGTGCCAGCAGCCAAACCCGGCATACCGGGGAGCTGTTTTTT	CASSQTRHTGELFF
-	TRBV7-6	-	TRBJ2-1	TGTGCCAGCAGCTTATCTGGGAGTTACAATGAGCAGTTCTTC	CASSLSGSYNEQFF
-	TRBV6-1	-	TRBJ1-1	TGTGCCAGCAGTGATGGTTTAGGGAGGGGTCCCACTGAAGCTTTCTTT	CASSDGLGRGPTEAFF
-	TRBV10-1	-	TRBJ2-2	TGCGCCAGCAGGGGGGCGCGACACCGGGGAGCTGTTTTT	CASRGARHRGAVF
-	TRBV6-5	-	TRBJ1-1	TGTGCCAGCAGTTACGGGGGGAACACTGAAGCTTTCTTT	CASSYGGNTEAFF
-	TRBV4-2	-	TRBJ2-5	TGTGCCAGCAGCCAGGGGACCCAGGGGCGGAGGGGTTTTGGGACCCAGTACTTC	CASSQGTQGRRGFGTQYF
-	TRBV2	-	TRBJ1-2	TGTGCCAGCAGTGAAAGGCCAGGGCCCTCTAACTATGGCTACACCTTC	CASSERPGPSNYGYTF
-	TRBV7-9	-	TRBJ2-3	TGTGCCAGCAGCCCCAGGATAGGACGGGGGAGCACAGATACGCAGTATTTT	CASSPRIGRGSTDTQYF
-	TRBV6-4	-	TRBJ1-5	TGTGCCAGCTCATTCAACAGTAATCAGCCCCAGCATTTT	CASSFNSNQPQHF
-	TRBV6-1	TRBD1	TRBJ1-4	TGTGCCAGCAGTGAATTGAAACAGTCGCCGGACAGGGCTAATGAAAAACTGTTTTTT	CASSELKQSPDRANEKLFF
-	TRBV5-4	-	TRBJ1-1	TGTGCCAGCAGAGGGGGGACTGAAGCTTTCTTT	CASRGGTEAFF
-	TRBV5-4	TRBD1	TRBJ2-1	TGTGCCAGCAGCTTGGAGGGGGCGCGTTACAATGAGCAGTTCTTC	CASSLEGARYNEQFF
-	TRBV11-1	-	TRBJ1-1	TGTGCCAGCAGCTTTGGGGGCGCCGGTAGGCTGAACACTGAAGCTTTCTTT	CASSFGGAGRLNTEAFF
-	TRBV5-4	-	TRBJ2-7	TGTGCCAGCAGCTTGGAGGGGGGGCTCAAACGCTACGAGCAGTACTTC	CASSLEGGLKRYEQYF
-	TRBV4-2	-	TRBJ2-6	TGTGCCAGCAGCCAAGAGGCTAGCAGCTCTGGGGCCAACGTCCTGACTTTC	CASSQEASSSGANVLTF
-	TRBV6-5	-	TRBJ1-3	TGTGCCAGCAGTTCCGTCGCTGCCTTCTCTGGAAACACCATATATTTT	CASSSVAAFSGNTIYF
-	TRBV11-3	-	TRBJ2-5	TGTGCCAGCAGCTTAGACAGGGTAGAGACCCAGTACTTC	CASSLDRVETQYF
-	TRBV15	-	TRBJ2-3	TGTGCCACCAGTACACAGTTTTCCGCAGATACGCAGTATTTT	CATSTQFSADTQYF
-	TRBV6-5	-	TRBJ2-2	TGTGCCAGCAGTCCCCAGGGAATCGGTTCCGGGGAGCTGTTTTTT	CASSPQGIGSGELFF
-	TRBV10-2	-	TRBJ2-7	TGCGCCAGCAGACAAACAGTCTCCTACGAGCAGTACTTC	CASRQTVSYEQYF
-	TRBV2	-	TRBJ1-5	TGTGCCAGCAGCCCCCCGGGGGCATACGGCAATCAGCCCCAGCATTTT	CASSPPGAYGNQPQHF
-	TRBV5-1	-	TRBJ1-3	TGCGCCAGCAGCTTGGGGTTAAAGTCGAGGGGAAACACCATATATTTT	CASSLGLKSRGNTIYF
-	TRBV15	TRBD1	TRBJ1-5	TGTGCCACCAGCGGAATAAGGACAGGGGGCGTAAGGAGCAATCAGCCCCAGCATTTT	CATSGIRTGGVRSNQPQHF
-	TRBV7-2	TRBD2	TRBJ2-3	TGTGCCAGCAGCTTAGTAGCTAGCGGGGGGGTGTTGGCAGATACGCAGTATTTT	CASSLVASGGVLADTQYF
once	TRBV7-3	-	TRBJ2-2	TGTGCCAGCAGCTTAAGGGCAGGGAAGAACACCGGGGAGCTGTTTTTT	CASSLRAGKNTGELFF
-	TRBV14	-	TRBJ1-2	TGTGCCAGCAGCCAAGTCCCCAATATCCATGGCTACACCTTC	CASSQVPNIHGYTF
-	TRBV28	-	TRBJ1-6	TGTGCCAGCAGTTTAGACCAGTATAATTCACCCCTCCACTTT	CASSLDQYNSPLHF
-	TRBV2	-	TRBJ1-3	TGTGCCAGCAAGTATACGACAGGTTACTCTGGAAACACCATATATTTT	CASKYTTGYSGNTIYF
few	TRBV5-6	-	TRBJ1-1	TGTGCCAGCAGTTTTAGGAGACTGAACACTGAAGCTTTCTTT	CASSFRRLNTEAFF
-	TRBV2	TRBD2	TRBJ2-7	TGTGCCAGCAGACGTCCCGGGGGGTCTCAGACTTCCTACGAGCAGTACTTC	CASRRPGGSQTSYEQYF
-	TRBV7-2	TRBD2	TRBJ2-3	TGTGCCAGCCCCCCGGGGGGGATCAGCACAGATACGCAGTATTTT	CASPPGGISTDTQYF
-	TRBV6-5	-	TRBJ1-2	TGTGCCAGCAGTTACGGACAGTCCTATGGCTACACCTTC	CASSYGQSYGYTF
-	TRBV5-1	TRBD2	TRBJ2-7	TGCGCCAGCAGCTTGATCGGCGGGGGTACGACCGGGGAGCAGTACTTC	CASSLIGGGTTGEQYF
once	TRBV29-1	-	TRBJ1-2	TGCAGCGTTTTTGCGGGCGGCTACACCTTC	CSVFAGGYTF
-	TRBV11-3	TRBD1	TRBJ2-3	TGTGCCAGCAGCCCGGGACAGGCATCAGATACGCAGTATTTT	CASSPGQASDTQYF
once	TRBV7-6	-	TRBJ2-4	TGTGCCAGCAGCCTCACTGGAGGGTATGACATTCAGTACTTC	CASSLTGGYDIQYF